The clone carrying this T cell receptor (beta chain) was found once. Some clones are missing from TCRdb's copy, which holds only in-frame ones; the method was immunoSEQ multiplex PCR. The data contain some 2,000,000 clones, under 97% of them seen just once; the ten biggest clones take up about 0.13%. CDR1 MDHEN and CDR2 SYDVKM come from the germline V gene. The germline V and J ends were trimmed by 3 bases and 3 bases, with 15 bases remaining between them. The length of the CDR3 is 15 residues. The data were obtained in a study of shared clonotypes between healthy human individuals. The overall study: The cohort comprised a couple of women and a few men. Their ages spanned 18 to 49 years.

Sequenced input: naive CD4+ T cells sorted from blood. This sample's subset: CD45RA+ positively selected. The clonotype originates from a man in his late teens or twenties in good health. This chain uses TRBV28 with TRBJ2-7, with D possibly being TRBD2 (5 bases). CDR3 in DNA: TGTGCCAGCAGTTTCTCGGGGAGCGCACGCTACGAGCAGTACTTC. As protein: CASSFSGSARYEQYF.